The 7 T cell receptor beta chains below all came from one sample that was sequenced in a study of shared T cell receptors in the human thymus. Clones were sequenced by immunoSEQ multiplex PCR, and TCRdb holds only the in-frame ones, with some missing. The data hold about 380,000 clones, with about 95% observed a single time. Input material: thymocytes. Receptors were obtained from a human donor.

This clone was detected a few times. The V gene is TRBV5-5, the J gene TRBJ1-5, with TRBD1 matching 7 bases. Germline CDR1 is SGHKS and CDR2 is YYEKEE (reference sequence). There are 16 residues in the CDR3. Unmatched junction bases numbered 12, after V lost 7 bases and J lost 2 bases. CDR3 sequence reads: CASCTGEVIGNQPQHF. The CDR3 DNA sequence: TGTGCCAGCTGCACAGGGGAGGTGATAGGCAATCAGCCCCAGCATTTT. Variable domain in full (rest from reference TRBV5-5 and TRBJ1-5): DAGVTQSPTHLIKTRGQQVTLRCSPISGHKSVSWYQQVLGQGPQFIFQYYEKEERGRGNFPDRFSARQFPNYSSELNVNALLLGDSALYLCASCTGEVIGNQPQHFGDGTRLSIL.

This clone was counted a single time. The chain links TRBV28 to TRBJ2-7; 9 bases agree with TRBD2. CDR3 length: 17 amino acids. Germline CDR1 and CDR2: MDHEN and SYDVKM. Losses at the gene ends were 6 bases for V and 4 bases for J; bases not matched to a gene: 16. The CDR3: CASSRLVPAGGGYEQYF. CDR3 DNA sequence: TGTGCCAGCAGCCGTCTAGTTCCAGCGGGAGGAGGGTACGAGCAGTACTTC. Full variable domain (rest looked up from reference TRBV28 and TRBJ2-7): DVKVTQSSRYLVKRTGEKVFLECVQDMDHENMFWYRQDPGLGLRLIYFSYDVKMKEKGDIPEGYSVSREKKERFSLILESASTNQTSMYLCASSRLVPAGGGYEQYFGPGTRLTVT.

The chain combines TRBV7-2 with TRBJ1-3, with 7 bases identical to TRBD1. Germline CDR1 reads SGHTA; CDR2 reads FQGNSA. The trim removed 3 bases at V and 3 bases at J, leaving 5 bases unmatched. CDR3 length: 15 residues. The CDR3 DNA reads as TGTGCCAGCAGCTTGGAGGGGGCGCGTGGAAACACCATATATTTT. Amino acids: CASSLEGARGNTIYF.

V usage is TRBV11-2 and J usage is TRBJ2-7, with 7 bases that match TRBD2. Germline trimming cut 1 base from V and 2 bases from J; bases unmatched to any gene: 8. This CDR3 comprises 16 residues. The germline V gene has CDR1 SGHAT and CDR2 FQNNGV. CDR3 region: CASSLVGRTSTYEQYF. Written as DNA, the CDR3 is TGTGCCAGCAGCTTAGTAGGTCGGACTAGTACCTACGAGCAGTACTTC.

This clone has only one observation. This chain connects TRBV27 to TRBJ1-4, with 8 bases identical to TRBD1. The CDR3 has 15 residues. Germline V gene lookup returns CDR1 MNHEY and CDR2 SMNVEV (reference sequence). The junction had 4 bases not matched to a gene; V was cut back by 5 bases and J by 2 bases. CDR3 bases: TGTGCCAGCAGTCTCCGACAGGGGACTAATGAAAAACTGTTTTTT. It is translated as CASSLRQGTNEKLFF.

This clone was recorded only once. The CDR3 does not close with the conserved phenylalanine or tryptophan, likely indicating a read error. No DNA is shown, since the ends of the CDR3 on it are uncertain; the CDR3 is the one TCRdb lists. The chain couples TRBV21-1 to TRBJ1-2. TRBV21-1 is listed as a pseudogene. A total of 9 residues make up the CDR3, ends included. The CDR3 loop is CASSFKRVL.

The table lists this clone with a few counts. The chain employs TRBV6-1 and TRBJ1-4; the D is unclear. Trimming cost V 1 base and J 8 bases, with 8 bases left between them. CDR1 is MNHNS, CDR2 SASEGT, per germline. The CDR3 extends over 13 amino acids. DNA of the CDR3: TGTGCCAGCAGTGAAGTCCTAAAAGAAAAACTGTTTTTT. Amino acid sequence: CASSEVLKEKLFF.